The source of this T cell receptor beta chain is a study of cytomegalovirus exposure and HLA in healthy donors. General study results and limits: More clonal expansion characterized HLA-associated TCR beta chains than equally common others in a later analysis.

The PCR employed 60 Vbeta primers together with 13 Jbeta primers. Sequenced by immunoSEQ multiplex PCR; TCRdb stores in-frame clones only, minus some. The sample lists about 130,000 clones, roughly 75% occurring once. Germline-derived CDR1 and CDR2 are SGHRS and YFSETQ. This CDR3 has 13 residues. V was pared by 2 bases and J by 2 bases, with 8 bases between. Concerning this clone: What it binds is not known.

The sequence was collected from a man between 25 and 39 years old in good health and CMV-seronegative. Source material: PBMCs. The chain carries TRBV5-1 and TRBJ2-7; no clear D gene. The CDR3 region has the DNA TGCGCCAGCAGCTTCGACAAAACCTACGAGCAGTACTTC. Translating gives CASSFDKTYEQYF.